The source of this T cell receptor (beta chain) is a study of T cell responses to AZD1222 COVID-19 vaccine. Turning to this clone: What it recognizes is unknown.

Study-level points and caveats: The span of vaccine-associated CD4 TCRs extended across spike, with dominance at 160-218 and 743-854.

TCRdb's copy holds only in-frame clones and misses some; the assay was immunoSEQ multiplex PCR. The repertoire holds 80,000 to 100,000 clones, with 88% as singletons. Here the sequenced sample was peripheral blood, taken on day 0 of AZD1222 vaccination. This receptor was taken from an adult in good health.

The CDR3: CASSISGGNTEAFF. The CDR3 region has the DNA TGTGCCAGTAGTATATCAGGGGGGAACACTGAAGCTTTCTTT. The rearrangement joins TRBV19 to TRBJ1-1, with 7 bases fitting TRBD1. Germline-derived CDR1 and CDR2 are LNHDA and SQIVND (reference sequence). Trimming at V came to 2 bases and at J to 1 base, leaving 1 base not matched to a gene. The CDR3 consists of 14 residues.